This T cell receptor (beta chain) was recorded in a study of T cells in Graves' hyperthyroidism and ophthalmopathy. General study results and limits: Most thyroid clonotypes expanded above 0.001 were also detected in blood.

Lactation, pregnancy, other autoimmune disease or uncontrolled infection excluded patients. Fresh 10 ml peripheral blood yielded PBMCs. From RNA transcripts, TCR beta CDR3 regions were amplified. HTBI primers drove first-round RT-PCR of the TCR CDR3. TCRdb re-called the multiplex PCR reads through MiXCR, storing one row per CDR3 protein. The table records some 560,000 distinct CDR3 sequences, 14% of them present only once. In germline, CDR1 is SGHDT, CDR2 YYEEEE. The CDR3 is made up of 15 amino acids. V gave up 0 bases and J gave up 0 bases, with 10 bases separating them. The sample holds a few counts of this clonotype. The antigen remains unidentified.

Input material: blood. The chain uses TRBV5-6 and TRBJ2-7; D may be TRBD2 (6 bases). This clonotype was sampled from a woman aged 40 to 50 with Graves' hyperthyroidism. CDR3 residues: CASSLGRAISYEQYF. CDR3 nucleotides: TGTGCCAGCAGCTTGGGGAGGGCCATCTCCTACGAGCAGTACTTC.